These 30 T cell receptor beta chains were all obtained from the same sample, sequenced in a study of vaccination effects on CD4 cells after COVID-19 (dated by TCRdb to between 2020 and 2023). In the ViraFEST assay, PBMC were stimulated with viral peptide pools, and TCR sequencing was then used to find antigen-specific CD4+ T cell clonotypes based on their expansion. After less than 13 days of culture, CD4+ T cells were isolated with the EasySep CD4+ T cell isolation kit. Negative nucleocapsid antibody results before and after vaccination confirmed that the healthy vaccine recipients had no prior SARS-CoV-2 infection. For these receptors, no antigen is known. The library came from the immunoSEQ multiplex PCR assay. TCRdb stores this immuneACCESS table with in-frame sequences only. Part of the clones is absent; in the studies checked, under half of the shortfall reflects unresolved V genes, and no reason is known for the rest. This sample has 50,000 or so clones in its table, and 75% to 80% of those were observed once. The top ten constitute less than 7.5% of the sample.

The source material was CD4+ T cells from PBMCs cultured with HCoV-OC43 spike peptides, sampled before COVID-19 vaccination. The label giving this sample's cell subset or site can be read as: HCoV-OC43 spike overlapping peptide pool stimulation. These receptors were obtained from a human donor who received a COVID-19 vaccine.

V and J are TRBV24-1 and TRBJ1-5, with TRBD1 as a possible D gene (5 bases). Germline V CDR1 and CDR2: KGHDR, SFDVKD. V was cut by 7 bases and J by 4 bases, with 13 bases left in between. The CDR3 totals 14 residues. The CDR3 spells CATRAGTGNQPQHF. CDR3 nucleotides: TGTGCCACCAGAGCTGGGACGGGAAATCAGCCCCAGCATTTT.

As to this clone: Here the CDR3 omits its conserved ending phenylalanine or tryptophan, so a read error is the likely source. The limits of the CDR3 on the DNA are not certain, so only TCRdb's listed CDR3 is given. The CDR3 region is CSAPPGGL. The V and J genes are TRBV20-1 and TRBJ2-7; TRBD2 is taken as the D call from the table, unchecked against the DNA. CDR1 and CDR2 (germline): DFQATT, SNEGSKA (reference sequence). Both ends counted, the CDR3 spans 8 residues.

This clone has a handful of counts. This chain connects TRBV7-9 to TRBJ1-1; a possible D gene is TRBD1 (5 bases). The germline V and J ends were trimmed by 4 bases and 0 bases, with 12 bases remaining between them. CDR3 length: 15 residues. The germline V gene has CDR1 SEHNR and CDR2 FQNEAQ (reference sequence). The CDR3 DNA sequence: TGTGCCAGCAGCTGGCAGGGAATAATGAACACTGAAGCTTTCTTT. Protein sequence: CASSWQGIMNTEAFF.

In this sample, this clone turned up once. The chain couples TRBV29-1 to TRBJ1-1; weak D call: TRBD1 (5 bases). V lost 3 bases and J 4 bases, leaving 9 bases between the germline ends. Germline V lookup: CDR1 SQVTM, CDR2 ANQGSEA. CDR3 length equals 12 residues. The CDR3 sequence is CSVDRAGTEAFF. CDR3 in DNA: TGCAGCGTTGACAGGGCGGGCACTGAAGCTTTCTTT.

The count of this clone is one. V usage is TRBV5-5 and J usage is TRBJ2-5, with no clear D. The CDR3 extends over 14 amino acids. Per the germline V gene, CDR1 is SGHKS and CDR2 is YYEKEE (reference sequence). Trimming left V 0 bases short and J 1 base short, with 7 bases between. In nucleotides, the CDR3 is TGTGCCAGCAGCTTGGGAGCCCCCCAAGAGACCCAGTACTTC. Protein sequence: CASSLGAPQETQYF.

This clone was counted only a few times. This chain connects TRBV7-2 to TRBJ2-2, with a possible D match to TRBD1 (6 bases). The CDR3 covers 17 residues. V was shortened by 5 bases and J by 4 bases, with 20 bases between the two germline ends. The germline V gene has CDR1 SGHTA and CDR2 FQGNSA. The CDR3: CASSVRGMVGATGELFF. The CDR3 coding sequence is TGTGCCAGCAGCGTAAGGGGGATGGTGGGGGCCACCGGGGAGCTGTTTTTT. The variable domain in full, completed from reference TRBV7-2 and TRBJ2-2, reads GAGVSQSPSNKVTEKGKDVELRCDPISGHTALYWYRQSLGQGLEFLIYFQGNSAPDKSGLPSDRFSAERTGGSVSTLTIQRTQQEDSAVYLCASSVRGMVGATGELFFGEGSRLTVL.

This sequence joins TRBV7-2 and TRBJ2-3, with no clear D. The CDR3 is made up of 14 amino acids. The V end was cut by 5 bases, the J end by 4 bases, with 13 bases between. The V gene's germline CDR1 is SGHTA and CDR2 FQGNSA. CDR3 DNA: TGTGCCAGCAGCGCCCATGCACCCCCAGATACGCAGTATTTT. Protein sequence: CASSAHAPPDTQYF.

V is TRBV6-1 and J is TRBJ2-3; 7 bases map to TRBD2. This CDR3 is 17 amino acids long. V shed 4 bases, J shed 1 base, and the junction held 11 bases outside the gene matches. The germline V gene encodes CDR1 MNHNS and CDR2 SASEGT. The CDR3 DNA reads as TGTGCCAGCAGTGGCCCCAGACTAGCCAGCCGCACAGATACGCAGTATTTT. It specifies CASSGPRLASRTDTQYF.

The chain couples TRBV20-1 to TRBJ2-3; D is perhaps TRBD1 or TRBD2 (5 bases each). CDR1 and CDR2 (germline): DFQATT, SNEGSKA (reference sequence). Trimming removed 3 bases at V and 2 bases at J, with 12 bases between. The CDR3 is 14 amino acids. CDR3 amino acids: CSASSAGTTDTQYF. DNA for the CDR3: TGCAGTGCTAGTTCGGCAGGGACCACAGATACGCAGTATTTT.

CDR3 DNA sequence: TGCGCCAGCAGCCCCGGCCATTCGGGGCCCTTCACAGATACGCAGTATTTT. Translated, it gives CASSPGHSGPFTDTQYF. J is TRBJ2-3 and V is TRBV5-1; D is possibly TRBD1 or TRBD2 (5 bases each). This CDR3 is built from 17 residues. Trimming cost V 4 bases and J 2 bases, with 20 bases left between them. Germline-derived CDR1 and CDR2 are SGHRS and YFSETQ.

The chain recombines TRBV7-3 with TRBJ1-1; 10 bases are shared with TRBD1. The CDR3 is made up of 13 amino acids. Germline CDR1 and CDR2: SGHTA and FQGTGA. With 4 bases clipped from V and 7 bases from J, the junction kept 3 bases outside the gene matches. For the CDR3, the DNA is TGTGCCAGCAGCTGGACAGGGGGACTTGAAGCTTTCTTT. It is translated as CASSWTGGLEAFF. Together with reference TRBV7-3 and TRBJ1-1, the CDR3 gives the full variable domain: GAGVSQTPSNKVTEKGKYVELRCDPISGHTALYWYRQSLGQGPEFLIYFQGTGAADDSGLPNDRFFAVRPEGSVSTLKIQRTERGDSAVYLCASSWTGGLEAFFGQGTRLTVV.

The chain couples TRBV19 to TRBJ1-5; maybe TRBD1 (6 bases). V was pared by 5 bases and J by 11 bases, with 13 bases between. Germline V gene data show CDR1 as LNHDA and CDR2 as SQIVND (reference sequence). CDR3 length: 12 amino acids. The CDR3 loop is CASSGQFMAQHF. For the CDR3, the DNA is TGTGCCAGTAGTGGACAGTTCATGGCCCAGCATTTT. The full variable domain, with the rest looked up from reference TRBV19 and TRBJ1-5, is DGGITQSPKYLFRKEGQNVTLSCEQNLNHDAMYWYRQDPGQGLRLIYYSQIVNDFQKGDIAEGYSVSREKKESFPLTVTSAQKNPTAFYLCASSGQFMAQHFGDGTRLSIL.

This clone turned up a few times. The genes are TRBV3-1 (or the pseudogene TRBV3-2) and TRBJ1-3, with D possibly matching TRBD1 (5 bases). CDR1 is LGHDT, CDR2 YNNKEL, per germline (reference sequence). V shed 4 bases and J shed 0 bases, with 22 bases lying between them. The CDR3 has 19 amino acids. The CDR3 DNA reads as TGTGCCAGCAGCCGCGGGGACCTACTACAAACCCCCTCTGGAAACACCATATATTTT. This translates into CASSRGDLLQTPSGNTIYF.

V usage is TRBV6-5 and J usage is TRBJ2-5; 12 bases are shared with TRBD2. J lost 5 bases, V lost 2 bases, and 6 bases had no gene match. The CDR3 is made up of 16 amino acids. Germline V gene data show CDR1 as MNHEY and CDR2 as SVGAGI. CDR3 protein: CASSYQTSGGSETQYF. As DNA, the CDR3 is TGTGCCAGCAGTTACCAAACTAGCGGGGGGTCGGAGACCCAGTACTTC.

The chain joins TRBV9 to TRBJ2-1; D unresolved. There are 12 residues in the CDR3. The germline V gene encodes CDR1 SGDLS and CDR2 YYNGEE. Trimming shortened V by 0 bases and J by 6 bases, and 4 bases separated the two germline ends. CDR3 bases: TGTGCCAGCAGCGTAGGCTTCAATGAGCAGTTCTTC. It specifies CASSVGFNEQFF.

This chain joins TRBV5-1 and TRBJ2-5; 16 positions agree with TRBD2. V lost 4 bases and J lost 2; bases outside the gene matches: 11. The CDR3 is 19 residues long. The germline gives CDR1 SGHRS, CDR2 YFSETQ. The CDR3 DNA is TGCGCCAGCAGCCTACGAGGGGGACTAGCGGGGGGGACGCAAGAGACCCAGTACTTC. Amino acid sequence: CASSLRGGLAGGTQETQYF. Filled out from reference TRBV5-1 and TRBJ2-5, the complete variable domain reads KAGVTQTPRYLIKTRGQQVTLSCSPISGHRSVSWYQQTPGQGLQFLFEYFSETQRNKGNFPGRFSGRQFSNSRSEMNVSTLELGDSALYLCASSLRGGLAGGTQETQYFGPGTRLLVL.

DNA for the CDR3: TGTGCCAGCAGTTCCCCCGTTCAGCGGGCCAAAAACATTCAGTACTTC. Translated, it gives CASSSPVQRAKNIQYF. The chain couples TRBV27 to TRBJ2-4; tentative D call: TRBD2 (5 bases). Germline V CDR1 and CDR2: MNHEY, SMNVEV (reference sequence). V was cut by 4 bases and J by 1 base, with 14 bases left in between. The CDR3 runs 16 residues.

This clone came up once. This rearrangement joins TRBV19 to TRBJ2-3; 9 bases are shared with TRBD2. CDR3 length equals 15 residues. V dropped 5 bases and J dropped 1; count of bases not matched to a gene: 4. Germline loops: CDR1 LNHDA, CDR2 SQIVND (reference sequence). The CDR3 DNA reads TGTGCCAGTAGTGACCAGCGGGGGGGCACAGATACGCAGTATTTT. Its translation is CASSDQRGGTDTQYF.

This clone was recorded a few times. The rearrangement uses TRBV7-9 and TRBJ2-7; a weak D match, TRBD2 (6 bases). The V gene lost 2 bases and the J gene lost 7 bases, with 12 bases spanning the gap. Germline assignment: CDR1 SEHNR and CDR2 FQNEAQ (reference sequence). This CDR3 has 13 residues. CDR3 nucleotides: TGTGCCAGCAGCTTAATAGGGGCGGGGGAGCAGTACGTC. Translation: CASSLIGAGEQYV.

The J gene is TRBJ1-3, the V gene TRBV3-1 (or the pseudogene TRBV3-2); no reliable D call. Germline assignment: CDR1 LGHDT and CDR2 YNNKEL (reference sequence). Trimming pared 3 bases from V and 0 bases from J, leaving 18 bases between. The CDR3 length is 18 residues. CDR3 protein: CASSHTPFRQDSGNTIYF. The CDR3 nucleotides are TGTGCCAGCAGCCACACCCCCTTTAGGCAGGACTCTGGAAACACCATATATTTT.

The chain has TRBV30 and TRBJ2-2; 9 bases map to TRBD2. The CDR3 runs to 17 residues. From germline, CDR1 is GTSNPN and CDR2 SVGIG (reference sequence). Trimming cost V 6 bases and J 3 bases; bases outside gene matches: 14. The CDR3 DNA follows: TGTGCCTGCCTTTTCTGCGGGGGGGGCTGGGACACCGGGGAGCTGTTTTTT. Its protein product is CACLFCGGGWDTGELFF. The full variable domain, completed using reference TRBV30 and TRBJ2-2, is SQTIHQWPATLVQPVGSPLSLECTVEGTSNPNLYWYRQAAGRGLQLLFYSVGIGQISSEVPQNLSASRPQDRQFILSSKKLLLSDSGFYLCACLFCGGGWDTGELFFGEGSRLTVL.

This sequence joins TRBV6-1 and TRBJ2-1; TRBD1 matches 9 bases. This CDR3 has 16 amino acids. J was trimmed by 8 bases and V by 4 bases; bases with no gene match: 12. The germline V gene encodes CDR1 MNHNS and CDR2 SASEGT. The CDR3 DNA is TGTGCCAGCAGTGCGACACAGGGGGCAGGGTATGATGAGCAGTTCTTC. Translating gives CASSATQGAGYDEQFF.

This chain joins TRBV7-6 and TRBJ1-4, with D unresolved. This CDR3 contains 14 residues. Germline V CDR1 and CDR2: SGHVS, FNYEAQ. The germline V and J ends were trimmed by 0 bases and 10 bases, with 12 bases remaining between them. CDR3 nucleotide sequence: TGTGCCAGCAGCTTAGCTCTATGGGCGGGAAAACTGTTTTTT. Residues: CASSLALWAGKLFF.

This clone was seen a handful of times. The genes are TRBV6-6 and TRBJ1-6; D perhaps matches TRBD1 (5 bases). The CDR3 runs to 14 residues. CDR1 and CDR2 from the germline V gene are MNHNY and SVGAGI (reference sequence). V lost 2 bases to trimming and J lost 7 bases, with 9 bases between them. The CDR3 sequence: CASSYRDENSPLHF. CDR3 DNA: TGTGCCAGCAGTTACCGGGACGAGAATTCACCCCTCCACTTT.

The chain links TRBV5-1 to TRBJ1-1; no definite D call. The CDR3 contains 13 residues. The V end was cut by 0 bases, the J end by 4 bases, with 7 bases between. CDR1 SGHRS and CDR2 YFSETQ come from the germline V gene. The CDR3 sequence is CASSLEHGTEAFF. The CDR3 coding sequence is TGCGCCAGCAGCTTGGAACACGGCACTGAAGCTTTCTTT.

The V gene is TRBV30, the J gene TRBJ2-5; a possible D gene is TRBD1 (6 bases). The V gene's germline CDR1 is GTSNPN and CDR2 SVGIG (reference sequence). V was clipped by 5 bases and J by 2 bases, with 12 bases between them. The CDR3 spans 13 residues. The CDR3, as DNA: TGTGCCTGGGAGGGGACACTTCAAGAGACCCAGTACTTC. Amino acids: CAWEGTLQETQYF.

This chain links TRBV3-1 (or the pseudogene TRBV3-2) with TRBJ2-1, with 10 bases lining up with TRBD2. This CDR3 has 15 amino acids. Trimming removed 8 bases from V and 5 bases from J; junction bases left unmatched: 9. Germline V gene sequence: CDR1 LGHDT, CDR2 YNNKEL (reference sequence). The chain's CDR3 is CASSGGLARHNEQFF. For the CDR3, the DNA is TGTGCCAGCTCCGGGGGACTAGCGCGCCACAATGAGCAGTTCTTC.

The CDR3 protein is CASSRRQGWENTEAFF. In DNA, the CDR3 is TGTGCCAGCAGCCGTCGACAGGGTTGGGAAAACACTGAAGCTTTCTTT. The chain joins TRBV9 to TRBJ1-1, with 7 positions matching TRBD1. Germline CDR1 and CDR2: SGDLS and YYNGEE. Losses at the gene ends were 4 bases for V and 2 bases for J; bases not matched to a gene: 11. There are 16 residues in the CDR3.

This sequence joins TRBV2 and TRBJ2-7; D might be TRBD1 (6 bases). CDR3 length equals 13 residues. CDR1 is SNHLY and CDR2 is FYNNEI in the germline V gene. V gave up 3 bases and J gave up 4 bases, with 10 bases separating them. The CDR3 DNA reads TGTGCCAGCAGTGAGGACAGAGATTACGAGCAGTACGTC. Protein product: CASSEDRDYEQYV.

The chain combines TRBV5-8 with TRBJ2-3, with 11 bases aligning to TRBD2. V lost 4 bases and J lost 1; bases outside the gene matches: 8. CDR3 length equals 17 residues. Germline V CDR1 and CDR2: SGHTS, YDEGEE. In DNA, the CDR3 is TGTGCCAGCAGCGCAAGACTAGCGGGGACCGGCACAGATACGCAGTATTTT. Translated: CASSARLAGTGTDTQYF.